This passage covers 12 T cell receptor beta chains from one sample sequenced in a study of blood T cell repertoires in COVID-19 (dated by TCRdb to the early 2020s). Library creation used the immunoSEQ multiplex PCR assay. Entries here come from immuneACCESS through TCRdb and include only in-frame sequences with V and J called. Some clones fail to appear in such tables; in the studies checked, an unresolved V gene covers under half of the shortfall, and the cause of the remainder is unknown. The sample has about 230,000 clones on record, 70% to 90% of them singletons. The biggest ten clones account for roughly 2.6% of the sample. The specimen was peripheral blood. The receptors originated from a man aged 25 to 40 with COVID-19, enrolled during active disease.

The J gene is TRBJ1-1, the V gene TRBV11-1; 10 nucleotides line up with TRBD1. This CDR3 is 14 amino acids long. J lost 3 bases, V lost 3 bases, and 1 base had no gene match. Germline CDR1 is SGHAT and CDR2 is FQDESV (reference sequence). The CDR3 DNA reads TGTGCCAGCAGCTTTGGGACAGGGGACACTGAAGCTTTCTTT. Translation: CASSFGTGDTEAFF.

The CDR3 sequence is CASSDRTTNEKLFF. CDR3 coding DNA: TGTGCCAGCAGCGACAGGACAACTAATGAAAAACTGTTTTTT. The chain combines TRBV3-1 (or the pseudogene TRBV3-2) with TRBJ1-4; D perhaps matches TRBD1 (6 bases). In germline, CDR1 is LGHDT, CDR2 YNNKEL (reference sequence). The V gene lost 5 bases and the J gene lost 0 bases, with 7 bases spanning the gap. CDR3 size: 14 residues.

The rearrangement joins TRBV4-3 to TRBJ1-3, with unresolved D. Per the germline V gene, CDR1 is LGHNA and CDR2 is YSLEER. Trimming removed 1 base from V and 4 bases from J, with 8 bases in between. This CDR3 is 14 amino acids long. Written as DNA, the CDR3 is TGCGCCAGCAGCCAAGGACATCCGGGAAACACCATATATTTT. Translating it yields CASSQGHPGNTIYF.

This clone was recorded once. This chain uses TRBV7-6 with TRBJ2-1; possible D gene TRBD1, 5 bases. The germline V gene encodes CDR1 SGHVS and CDR2 FNYEAQ. This CDR3 has 13 amino acids. V lost 6 bases, J lost 3 bases, and 9 bases lay in between. Here the CDR3 reads CASSRTLYNEQFF. CDR3 nucleotide sequence: TGTGCCAGCAGTAGGACACTCTACAATGAGCAGTTCTTC.

This clone was recorded once. J is TRBJ1-6 and V is TRBV30, with 7 nucleotides matching TRBD1. V lost 3 bases to trimming and J lost 5 bases; unmatched junction nucleotides: 10. Germline-derived CDR1 and CDR2 are GTSNPN and SVGIG (reference sequence). The length of the CDR3 is 16 residues. CDR3 amino acids: CAWRNRGRGNNSPLHF. In DNA, the CDR3 is TGTGCCTGGAGGAACAGGGGCCGGGGTAATAATTCACCCCTCCACTTT.

The rearrangement links TRBV15 to TRBJ1-2; TRBD1 agrees at 7 bases. The CDR3 length is 16 residues. After removal of 0 bases from V and 7 bases from J, the junction contained 11 bases not matched to a gene. Germline CDR1 LNHNV, CDR2 YYDKDF (reference sequence). CDR3 in amino acids: CATSRDRSGTAGGYTF. The DNA of the CDR3 is TGTGCCACCAGCAGAGATCGATCCGGGACAGCTGGTGGCTACACCTTC.

As concerns this clone: The junction does not match germline at one end; this may be a read error. DNA for the CDR3: TGTGCCAGCAGCGAATCGGGTATCAATCAGCCCCAGCATTTT. It codes for CASSESGINQPQHF. The chain couples TRBV25-1 to TRBJ1-5, with no clear D. The germline V gene encodes CDR1 MGHDK and CDR2 SYGVNS. The CDR3 has 14 residues.

The V gene is TRBV4-2, the J gene TRBJ1-5, with D possibly TRBD1 on 6 matching bases. The CDR3 runs 15 residues. Trimming shortened V by 1 base and J by 5 bases, and 12 bases separated the two germline ends. CDR1 and CDR2 (germline): LGHNA, YNFKEQ. In DNA, the CDR3 is TGTGCCAGCAGCCAAGCGGGGGGCCGGGATCAGCCCCAGCATTTT. Its protein is CASSQAGGRDQPQHF.

This clone was counted a few times. The V and J genes are TRBV28 and TRBJ2-2; 7 nucleotides align to TRBD1. Germline-derived CDR1 and CDR2 are MDHEN and SYDVKM. Unmatched junction bases numbered 10, after V lost 3 bases and J lost 3 bases. This CDR3 comprises 17 residues. The CDR3 region has the DNA TGTGCCAGCAGTTTCCCACTAGGACAGGTTGACACCGGGGAGCTGTTTTTT. It specifies CASSFPLGQVDTGELFF. Based on the CDR3 plus reference TRBV28 and TRBJ2-2, the full variable domain is DVKVTQSSRYLVKRTGEKVFLECVQDMDHENMFWYRQDPGLGLRLIYFSYDVKMKEKGDIPEGYSVSREKKERFSLILESASTNQTSMYLCASSFPLGQVDTGELFFGEGSRLTVL.

The chain recombines TRBV3-1 (or the pseudogene TRBV3-2) with TRBJ2-1, with 10 bases matching TRBD1. In germline, CDR1 is LGHDT, CDR2 YNNKEL (reference sequence). V shed 3 bases, J shed 7 bases, and the junction held 6 bases outside the gene matches. CDR3 length equals 15 residues. CDR3 DNA: TGTGCCAGCAGCCACGGGACAGGGGTATCAAATGAGCAGTTCTTC. This codes for CASSHGTGVSNEQFF.

V and J are TRBV2 and TRBJ1-5; no reliable D call. The CDR3 has 13 residues. Germline V gene data show CDR1 as SNHLY and CDR2 as FYNNEI. With 7 bases removed from V and 3 bases from J, the gap between germline ends came to 10 bases. The CDR3 loop is CASNTEDNQPQHF. Written as DNA, the CDR3 is TGTGCCAGCAACACAGAAGACAATCAGCCCCAGCATTTT.

The rearrangement joins TRBV28 to TRBJ2-7; perhaps TRBD1 as D (5 bases). The CDR3 consists of 14 residues. Germline loops: CDR1 MDHEN, CDR2 SYDVKM. The V gene lost 8 bases and the J gene lost 6 bases, with 20 bases spanning the gap. DNA of the CDR3: TGTGCCAGCCTAGGGAACAGGATGGGGTCCGAGCAGTACTTC. This sequence encodes CASLGNRMGSEQYF.